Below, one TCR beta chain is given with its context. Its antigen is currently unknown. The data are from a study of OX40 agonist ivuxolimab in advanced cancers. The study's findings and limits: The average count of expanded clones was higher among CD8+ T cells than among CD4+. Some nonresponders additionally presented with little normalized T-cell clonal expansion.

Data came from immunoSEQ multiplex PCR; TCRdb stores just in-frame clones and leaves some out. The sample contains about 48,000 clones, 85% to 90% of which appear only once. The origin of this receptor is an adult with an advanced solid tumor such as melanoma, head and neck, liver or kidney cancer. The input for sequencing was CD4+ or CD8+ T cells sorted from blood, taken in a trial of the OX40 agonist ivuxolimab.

The CDR3 loop is CASIEILIYGYTF. Here the CDR3 DNA reads TGTGCCAGCATTGAGATCTTAATATATGGCTACACCTTC. The rearrangement links TRBV2 to TRBJ1-2, with D unclear. V lost 7 bases to trimming and J lost 5 bases, with 14 bases between them. Germline CDR1 SNHLY, CDR2 FYNNEI. The length of the CDR3 is 13 residues.